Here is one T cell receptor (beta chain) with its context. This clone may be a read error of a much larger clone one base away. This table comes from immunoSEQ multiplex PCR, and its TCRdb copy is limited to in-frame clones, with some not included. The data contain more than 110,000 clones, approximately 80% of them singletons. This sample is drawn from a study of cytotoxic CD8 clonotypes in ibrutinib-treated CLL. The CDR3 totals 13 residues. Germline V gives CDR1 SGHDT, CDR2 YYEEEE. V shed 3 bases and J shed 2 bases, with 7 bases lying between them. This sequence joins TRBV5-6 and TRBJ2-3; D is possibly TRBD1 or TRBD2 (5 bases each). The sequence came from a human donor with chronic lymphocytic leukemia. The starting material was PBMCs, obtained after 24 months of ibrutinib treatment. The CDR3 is CASSWGSTDTQYF. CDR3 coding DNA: TGTGCCAGCAGCTGGGGGTCCACAGATACGCAGTATTTT.